The 13 T cell receptor beta chains reported below all come from one sample, sequenced in a study of T cells after yellow fever vaccination (dated 2019 in TCRdb). This specimen's treatment or condition label, per the study, means: live attenuated yellow fever vaccine strain. Preparation of the library involved 5' RACE. The instrument given in TCRdb is Illumina HiSeq 2500. TCRdb passed the public sequencing reads through fastp at Q25 and MiXCR, retaining productive beta sequences. Entries are consolidated by CDR3 protein sequence, retaining the most common genes and DNA. This sample gives 600,000 to 750,000 distinct CDR3 sequences in total; approximately 13% of them show up just once. Of the sample, about 16% falls within the top ten clones. This material consisted of PBMCs, taken on the day of the yellow fever booster vaccination. These receptors were obtained from a man aged 25-45 years who received the YFV17D yellow fever vaccine.

The gene calls are TRBV9 and TRBJ2-1, with D hard to call. The CDR3 covers 12 residues. Between the trimmed V and J ends, which lost 0 bases and 8 bases, there was a span of 6 bases. Looked up from germline, CDR1 is SGDLS and CDR2 is YYNGEE. CDR3 region: CASSVDFDEQFF. The CDR3 DNA reads as TGTGCCAGCAGCGTAGATTTCGATGAGCAGTTCTTC.

The chain is built from TRBV20-1 and TRBJ2-4; the D call may be TRBD1 or TRBD2 (5 bases each). CDR3 size: 13 residues. V lost 6 bases and J lost 8, with 17 bases in between. Germline CDR1 reads DFQATT; CDR2 reads SNEGSKA (reference sequence). CDR3 bases: TGCAGTGCCAGGGTACCCCCTAGCTACATTCAGTACTTC. Translation: CSARVPPSYIQYF.

In DNA form, the CDR3 reads TGTGCCAGCAGCCCGCTACGCGGGAGGAATGAGCAGTTCTTC. This translates into CASSPLRGRNEQFF. The chain uses TRBV4-2 and TRBJ2-1, with 8 bases matching TRBD2. This CDR3 has 14 residues. In germline, CDR1 is LGHNA, CDR2 YNFKEQ. The J segment lost 7 bases and the V segment lost 4 bases, leaving 6 bases of the junction unmatched.

The J gene is TRBJ2-7, the V gene TRBV3-1, with TRBD2 identical over 9 bases. The V segment lost 0 bases and the J segment 6 bases; nucleotides outside the gene matches: 6. CDR3 size: 15 residues. In germline, CDR1 is LGHDT, CDR2 YNNKEL (reference sequence). CDR3 nucleotide sequence: TGTGCCAGCAGCCAAGACCAAGCGGGAGGATCCGAGCAGTACTTC. As protein: CASSQDQAGGSEQYF.

In nucleotides, the CDR3 is TGCGCCAGCAGTCTTGAGAGAGATGCCGGGGAGCTGTTTTTT. It yields the protein CASSLERDAGELFF. V gene TRBV5-1 combines with J gene TRBJ2-2; no clear D. Per germline, CDR1 SGHRS and CDR2 YFSETQ. V lost 5 bases and J 6 bases, leaving 14 bases between the germline ends. The length of the CDR3 is 14 residues.

The chain links TRBV30 to TRBJ2-5; D tentatively reads TRBD1 or TRBD2 (5 bases each). V was shortened by 5 bases and J by 0 bases, with 7 bases between the two germline ends. Germline CDR1 and CDR2: GTSNPN and SVGIG (reference sequence). CDR3 length equals 12 residues. The CDR3, as DNA: TGTGCCTGGTGGGGGAACCAAGAGACCCAGTACTTC. Protein: CAWWGNQETQYF.

This clonotype has only one observation. J is TRBJ1-6 and V is TRBV5-4; D not resolved. The CDR3 is 14 amino acids. Germline V gene data show CDR1 as SGHNT and CDR2 as YYREEE (reference sequence). V was trimmed by 1 base and J by 7 bases, leaving 9 bases between them. The CDR3 loop reads CASSLRQENSPLHF. In nucleotides, the CDR3 is TGTGCCAGCAGCTTGAGACAAGAGAATTCACCCCTCCACTTT.

This clonotype was recorded a few times. This sequence joins TRBV20-1 and TRBJ2-1; possibly TRBD1 for D (6 bases). Trimming removed 4 bases at V and 4 bases at J, with 20 bases between. Germline lookup yields CDR1 DFQATT and CDR2 SNEGSKA (reference sequence). CDR3 length equals 16 residues. DNA of the CDR3: TGCAGTGCTAAGGAGGAGTTGGGGGCCCGGTACAATGAGCAGTTCTTC. It encodes CSAKEELGARYNEQFF.

The table lists this clonotype with a few counts. CDR3 DNA sequence: TGTGCCAGCAGCTTGGGGAGGGCCTATTTGAATGAGCAGTTCTTC. Amino acid sequence: CASSLGRAYLNEQFF. V usage is TRBV27 and J usage is TRBJ2-1; 7 bases match TRBD2. Germline values: CDR1 MNHEY, CDR2 SMNVEV (reference sequence). The junction had 12 bases not matched to a gene; V was cut back by 6 bases and J by 7 bases. The CDR3 sequence is 15 residues long.

This clonotype has more than one count but fewer than ten. The V call is TRBV5-1, the J call TRBJ2-1, with D maybe TRBD2 (5 bases). V gave up 0 bases and J gave up 2 bases, with 12 bases separating them. Germline V gene data show CDR1 as SGHRS and CDR2 as YFSETQ. This CDR3 comprises 16 residues. The CDR3 DNA sequence: TGCGCCAGCAGCTTGGATGTAGCGTCAGCCTACAATGAGCAGTTCTTC. Residues: CASSLDVASAYNEQFF.

This clonotype was seen only a few times. The chain employs TRBV12-3 or TRBV12-4 and TRBJ1-1; D perhaps matches TRBD1 (5 bases). Trimming removed 2 bases at V and 5 bases at J, with 12 bases between. There are 14 residues in the CDR3. The CDR3 loop is CASSLRGGQTEAFF. The CDR3 DNA reads as TGTGCCAGCAGTTTAAGGGGAGGGCAGACTGAAGCTTTCTTT.

This chain uses TRBV5-1 with TRBJ1-1; the match to TRBD1 covers 7 bases. The J segment lost 5 bases and the V segment lost 3 bases, leaving 7 bases of the junction unmatched. The CDR3 consists of 14 residues. CDR1 is SGHRS and CDR2 is YFSETQ in the germline V gene. Here the CDR3 reads CASSWGTAGTEAFF. In nucleotides, the CDR3 is TGCGCCAGCAGCTGGGGGACAGCGGGGACTGAAGCTTTCTTT.

This chain links TRBV30 with TRBJ2-1, with 9 bases fitting TRBD2. The CDR3 length is 15 residues. Losses at the gene ends were 7 bases for V and 2 bases for J; bases not matched to a gene: 9. CDR1 is GTSNPN, CDR2 SVGIG, per germline (reference sequence). DNA for the CDR3: TGTGCCTTCACAAAACCTAGCGGGGCCTACAATGAGCAGTTCTTC. This translates into CAFTKPSGAYNEQFF.